The clone carrying this TCR beta chain was seen once. The sample comes from a study of T cell changes during pregnancy in multiple sclerosis. This CDR3 is built from 17 residues. The V gene's germline CDR1 is LGHNA and CDR2 YNFKEQ. The germline V and J ends were trimmed by 0 bases and 1 base, with 10 bases remaining between them. Measured with immunoSEQ multiplex PCR; TCRdb has only the in-frame clones, and not every one. This sample has 45,000 to 55,000 clones, with about 92% found just once. Material: CD4+ T cells from peripheral blood mononuclear cells, obtained in the second trimester of pregnancy. V is TRBV4-2 and J is TRBJ2-6; D might be TRBD1 (5 bases). The TCR sequence derives from a female donor in good health, enrolled as a control in a pregnancy study. As DNA, the CDR3 is TGTGCCAGCAGCCAAGAAGACAGCCGTTCTGGGGCCAACGTCCTGACTTTC. As protein: CASSQEDSRSGANVLTF.